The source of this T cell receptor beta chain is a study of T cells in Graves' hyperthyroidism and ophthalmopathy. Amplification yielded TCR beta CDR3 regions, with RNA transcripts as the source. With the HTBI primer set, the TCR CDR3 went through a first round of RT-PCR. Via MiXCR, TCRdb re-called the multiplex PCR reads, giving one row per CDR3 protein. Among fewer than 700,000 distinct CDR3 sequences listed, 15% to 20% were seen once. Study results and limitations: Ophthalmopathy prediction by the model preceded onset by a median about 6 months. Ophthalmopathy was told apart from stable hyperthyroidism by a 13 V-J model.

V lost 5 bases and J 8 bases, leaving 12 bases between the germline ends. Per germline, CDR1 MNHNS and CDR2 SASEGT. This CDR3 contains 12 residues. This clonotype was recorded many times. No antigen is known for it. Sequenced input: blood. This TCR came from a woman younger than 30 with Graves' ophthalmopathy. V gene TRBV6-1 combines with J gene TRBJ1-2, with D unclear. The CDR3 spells CASSSSQTGYTF. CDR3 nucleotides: TGTGCCAGCAGTTCCTCACAGACCGGCTACACCTTC.